This T cell receptor beta chain was identified during a study of cytomegalovirus exposure and HLA in healthy donors. Study summary: The approximately 130 validation repertoires and the 666 first-cohort repertoires shared a platform, a later analysis reported.

In germline, CDR1 is DFQATT, CDR2 SNEGSKA (reference sequence). Trimming pared 5 bases from V and 6 bases from J, leaving 10 bases between. The CDR3 runs 11 residues. With respect to this clone: Its antigen is still unknown.

Sequenced by immunoSEQ multiplex PCR; TCRdb stores in-frame clones only, minus some. The sample has fewer than 120,000 clones, approximately 90% seen once; the top ten hold under 2%. Whole-study results and caveats: Despite most TCR sequences being rare, some public TCRs occurred in many donors.

The sample consisted of PBMCs. J is TRBJ1-1 and V is TRBV20-1; a weak D match, TRBD1 (6 bases). The TCR comes from a woman aged 18-35 years in good health and CMV-seronegative. The CDR3 region has the DNA TGCAGTGCTGATCGACAGGCTGAAGCTTTCTTT. This translates into CSADRQAEAFF.